A single sample is the source of the 23 T cell receptor beta chains below, sequenced in a study of CD4+ T cells in melanoma. The protocol was immunoSEQ multiplex PCR, while the TCRdb copy is restricted to in-frame clones and leaves out a portion. The repertoire holds roughly 10,000 clones, with roughly 60% as singletons. Sequencing was carried out using cells from a culture (not recorded whether cultured in vitro). These receptors originate from a human donor with melanoma.

V usage is TRBV7-2 and J usage is TRBJ2-3, with D perhaps matching TRBD2 (7 bases). The germline V and J ends were trimmed by 5 bases and 6 bases, with 24 bases remaining between them. Germline loops: CDR1 SGHTA, CDR2 FQGNSA. This CDR3 has 17 residues. As DNA, the CDR3 is TGTGCCAGCAGCCCACGGTCGCCGGGGGGCCCGGTCGATACGCAGTATTTT. Protein: CASSPRSPGGPVDTQYF.

This clone appeared a few times. The J gene is TRBJ2-5, the V gene TRBV5-1; no reliable D call. V was pared by 4 bases and J by 2 bases, with 6 bases between. The germline V gene has CDR1 SGHRS and CDR2 YFSETQ. The CDR3 totals 12 residues. CDR3 nucleotides: TGCGCCAGCAGCCAGATTCAAGAGACCCAGTACTTC. It codes for CASSQIQETQYF. Combining the CDR3 with reference TRBV5-1 and TRBJ2-5 gives the whole variable domain KAGVTQTPRYLIKTRGQQVTLSCSPISGHRSVSWYQQTPGQGLQFLFEYFSETQRNKGNFPGRFSGRQFSNSRSEMNVSTLELGDSALYLCASSQIQETQYFGPGTRLLVL.

The table lists this clone with a few counts. The chain recombines TRBV18 with TRBJ1-1; 9 nucleotides align to TRBD1. The V gene's germline CDR1 is KGHSH and CDR2 LQKENI. Unmatched junction bases numbered 7, after V lost 6 bases and J lost 5 bases. The CDR3 extends over 14 amino acids. CDR3 DNA sequence: TGTGCCAGCTCCCTGGACAGGGGCGGTACTGAAGCTTTCTTT. Protein sequence: CASSLDRGGTEAFF.

The chain joins TRBV18 to TRBJ2-7; 7 bases match TRBD1. CDR1 KGHSH and CDR2 LQKENI come from the germline V gene. The CDR3 loop spans 14 amino acids. The V and J ends lost 3 bases and 2 bases, in that order; junction bases with no gene match: 4. CDR3 sequence reads: CASSPDRFPYEQYF. The DNA of the CDR3 is TGTGCCAGCTCACCGGACAGGTTTCCCTACGAGCAGTACTTC.

The J gene is TRBJ1-5, the V gene TRBV5-4; no definite D call. CDR1 and CDR2 from the germline V gene are SGHNT and YYREEE (reference sequence). The CDR3 extends over 17 amino acids. Between the trimmed V and J ends, which lost 4 bases and 3 bases, there was a span of 20 bases. CDR3 protein: CASSQDLRADLNQPQHF. Here the CDR3 DNA reads TGTGCCAGCAGCCAAGATCTAAGGGCCGACCTCAATCAGCCCCAGCATTTT.

By sample share, this clone is medium-sized (0.01 to 0.1%). V is TRBV7-9 and J is TRBJ1-6; 10 bases align to TRBD1. The V and J ends lost 4 bases and 3 bases, in that order; junction bases with no gene match: 3. This CDR3 has 16 amino acids. Germline V gene sequence: CDR1 SEHNR, CDR2 FQNEAQ (reference sequence). CDR3 in amino acids: CASSSGQGFYNSPLHF. The DNA of the CDR3 is TGTGCCAGCAGCTCGGGACAGGGGTTCTATAATTCACCCCTCCACTTT.

This clone turned up a few times. This chain joins TRBV2 and TRBJ1-1; 9 bases line up with TRBD1. The CDR3 runs to 15 residues. With V trimmed by 5 bases and J by 4 bases, 8 bases remained unmatched. Germline V CDR1 and CDR2: SNHLY, FYNNEI. This CDR3 is CASSQQGARSTEAFF. As DNA, the CDR3 is TGTGCCAGCAGTCAACAGGGGGCCAGGAGCACTGAAGCTTTCTTT. Combining the CDR3 with reference TRBV2 and TRBJ1-1 gives the whole variable domain EPEVTQTPSHQVTQMGQEVILRCVPISNHLYFYWYRQILGQKVEFLVSFYNNEISEKSEIFDDQFSVERPDGSNFTLKIRSTKLEDSAMYFCASSQQGARSTEAFFGQGTRLTVV.

The gene calls are TRBV5-1 and TRBJ2-2; D is unclear. Deletions cut 3 bases from V and 3 bases from J, with 6 bases between. Germline CDR1 and CDR2: SGHRS and YFSETQ. The CDR3 is 13 amino acids. The DNA for the CDR3 is TGCGCCAGCAGCTCGGCGGACACCGGGGAGCTGTTTTTT. Translating it yields CASSSADTGELFF.

The gene calls are TRBV5-1 and TRBJ2-1; D is unclear. Germline V gene lookup returns CDR1 SGHRS and CDR2 YFSETQ. Trimming cost V 2 bases and J 0 bases, with 21 bases left between them. The CDR3 runs 19 residues. CDR3: CASSFRSGGSFTSYNEQFF. The CDR3 DNA reads as TGCGCCAGCAGCTTCCGTTCGGGCGGATCTTTCACCTCCTACAATGAGCAGTTCTTC.

This rearrangement joins TRBV5-1 to TRBJ1-1; D perhaps matches TRBD1 (5 bases). The CDR3 covers 14 residues. V was pared by 0 bases and J by 5 bases, with 11 bases between. Per the germline V gene, CDR1 is SGHRS and CDR2 is YFSETQ. The CDR3 sequence is CASSLGGVGTEAFF. CDR3 sequence (DNA): TGCGCCAGCAGCTTGGGGGGCGTAGGGACTGAAGCTTTCTTT.

The gene calls are TRBV7-8 and TRBJ2-5; 8 nucleotides line up with TRBD2. The CDR3 runs 15 residues. Per germline, CDR1 SGHVS and CDR2 FQNEAQ. Germline trimming cut 3 bases from V and 4 bases from J; bases unmatched to any gene: 7. The CDR3 loop is CASSFGGERGETQYF. The CDR3 nucleotides are TGTGCCAGCAGCTTCGGGGGGGAGCGGGGAGAGACCCAGTACTTC.

This rearrangement joins TRBV5-1 to TRBJ2-7; D is possibly TRBD1 (7 bases). Germline CDR1 reads SGHRS; CDR2 reads YFSETQ. The germline V and J ends were trimmed by 5 bases and 1 base, with 13 bases remaining between them. The CDR3 is 14 residues long. The DNA for the CDR3 is TGCGCCAGCAGGGACAGGAGGGAATCCTACGAGCAGTACTTC. Its protein is CASRDRRESYEQYF.

Within the sample, this clone is medium-sized. The rearrangement links TRBV19 to TRBJ1-2, with unresolved D. The CDR3 is 14 residues long. CDR1 and CDR2 (germline): LNHDA, SQIVND (reference sequence). The V gene lost 0 bases and the J gene lost 9 bases, with 14 bases spanning the gap. As DNA, the CDR3 is TGTGCCAGTAGTATAGATCTCGTCTCACGACGCTACACCTTC. Protein: CASSIDLVSRRYTF.

This CDR3 is CAWNRPSGAFF. In nucleotides, the CDR3 is TGTGCCTGGAATAGACCCTCGGGGGCTTTCTTT. This rearrangement joins TRBV30 to TRBJ1-1, with D uncertain. Trimming pared 4 bases from V and 11 bases from J, leaving 14 bases between. The CDR3 is made up of 11 amino acids. Germline CDR1 is GTSNPN and CDR2 is SVGIG (reference sequence). The variable domain in full, with the rest retrieved from reference TRBV30 and TRBJ1-1, is SQTIHQWPATLVQPVGSPLSLECTVEGTSNPNLYWYRQAAGRGLQLLFYSVGIGQISSEVPQNLSASRPQDRQFILSSKKLLLSDSGFYLCAWNRPSGAFFGQGTRLTVV.

J is TRBJ2-2 and V is TRBV28; 7 nucleotides match TRBD1. This CDR3 has 15 residues. With V trimmed by 8 bases and J by 4 bases, 10 bases remained unmatched. Looked up from germline, CDR1 is MDHEN and CDR2 is SYDVKM. CDR3 in amino acids: CASLPGDSFTGELFF. CDR3 nucleotides: TGTGCCAGCCTCCCCGGGGACAGTTTCACCGGGGAGCTGTTTTTT.

J is TRBJ1-4 and V is TRBV30, with a weak D call TRBD1 (5 bases). The CDR3 loop spans 16 amino acids. The V end was cut by 1 base, the J end by 0 bases, with 12 bases between. Germline-derived CDR1 and CDR2 are GTSNPN and SVGIG (reference sequence). CDR3 DNA sequence: TGTGCCTGGAGTGGACAGCTACTTGCAACTAATGAAAAACTGTTTTTT. Protein: CAWSGQLLATNEKLFF.

The chain carries TRBV5-1 and TRBJ1-2, with 9 positions matching TRBD1. Looked up from germline, CDR1 is SGHRS and CDR2 is YFSETQ. Unmatched junction bases numbered 11, after V lost 4 bases and J lost 4 bases. The CDR3 has 16 residues. Here the CDR3 reads CASSLSPGQGTYGYTF. CDR3 bases: TGCGCCAGCAGCCTCTCGCCGGGACAGGGTACCTATGGCTACACCTTC. Complete variable domain (other parts from reference TRBV5-1 and TRBJ1-2): KAGVTQTPRYLIKTRGQQVTLSCSPISGHRSVSWYQQTPGQGLQFLFEYFSETQRNKGNFPGRFSGRQFSNSRSEMNVSTLELGDSALYLCASSLSPGQGTYGYTFGSGTRLTVV.

The chain is built from TRBV4-1 and TRBJ1-4, with D perhaps TRBD1 (6 bases). V shed 1 base and J shed 4 bases, with 10 bases lying between them. There are 15 residues in the CDR3. Germline CDR1 reads MGHRA; CDR2 reads YSYEKL. CDR3 region: CASSQGTVVNEKLFF. CDR3 bases: TGCGCCAGCAGCCAAGGGACAGTTGTTAATGAAAAACTGTTTTTT.

By share, this clone counts as medium-sized. The chain links TRBV5-4 to TRBJ2-2; D gene uncertain. Trimming left V 4 bases short and J 3 bases short, with 13 bases between. The CDR3 is 15 residues long. CDR1 and CDR2 from the germline V gene are SGHNT and YYREEE (reference sequence). The CDR3 DNA reads TGTGCCAGCAGCCCCGTGATGAGCGACACCGGGGAGCTGTTTTTT. This translates into CASSPVMSDTGELFF.

This clone has only a few counts. In DNA form, the CDR3 reads TGTGCCAGTAGCAGACAGGGCCTCAATCAGCCCCAGCATTTT. This gives the protein CASSRQGLNQPQHF. The V gene is TRBV19, the J gene TRBJ1-5; TRBD1 matches at 7 bases. After removal of 6 bases from V and 3 bases from J, the junction contained 5 bases not matched to a gene. Germline CDR1 is LNHDA and CDR2 is SQIVND (reference sequence). The CDR3 consists of 14 residues.

The rearrangement uses TRBV5-1 and TRBJ2-3; no firm D call. V lost 0 bases and J 5 bases, leaving 7 bases between the germline ends. This CDR3 comprises 13 residues. CDR1 is SGHRS, CDR2 YFSETQ, per germline. CDR3 coding DNA: TGCGCCAGCAGCTTGGGAACCCGAGATACGCAGTATTTT. Residues: CASSLGTRDTQYF.

Comment on this clone: One end of the junction varies from germline; a read error may be responsible. This chain uses TRBV7-7 with TRBJ2-3; D might be TRBD1 (6 bases). In germline, CDR1 is SSHAT, CDR2 FNYEAQ (reference sequence). The CDR3 is 14 residues long. The chain's CDR3 is CASSQDSGTDTQYF. The CDR3 DNA follows: TGTGCTAGCAGCCAGGACAGTGGCACAGATACGCAGTATTTT. The variable domain in full, with the rest retrieved from reference TRBV7-7 and TRBJ2-3, is GAGVSQSPRYKVTKRGQDVTLRCDPISSHATLYWYQQALGQGPEFLTYFNYEAQPDKSGLPSDRFSAERPEGSISTLTIQRTEQRDSAMYRCASSQDSGTDTQYFGPGTRLTVL.

The rearrangement joins TRBV6-5 to TRBJ1-4; weak D call: TRBD1 (6 bases). Trimming removed 7 bases from V and 3 bases from J, with 15 bases in between. Germline V gives CDR1 MNHEY, CDR2 SVGAGI. CDR3 length: 15 amino acids. CDR3 amino acids: CASKPEGVANEKLFF. CDR3 coding DNA: TGTGCCAGCAAACCCGAGGGGGTGGCTAATGAAAAACTGTTTTTT.